This record looks at one T cell receptor (beta chain) sequence and its context. Its cognate antigen has yet to be identified. Base-call qualities are not available, and no considerably larger clone is one nucleotide away. As encoded in the germline V gene (reference sequence), CDR1 is GTSNPN while CDR2 is SVGIG. The CDR3 spans 13 residues, from the cysteine through the phenylalanine. CDR3 DNA only is kept here, 39 bases in frame from base 1. Trimming accounts for 8 bases at V and 4 bases at J, while the number of junction bases matched to no gene is 5. This entry belongs to a study of tumor-infiltrating T cells and Merkel cell polyomavirus (dated by TCRdb to 2015 to 2018). Looking at the study overall: In Merkel cell carcinoma patients, the study investigated CD8+ T cells specific for the Merkel cell polyomavirus KLL epitope. Most whole-tumor samples were approximately 24-micron curls cut from formalin-fixed, paraffin-embedded tissue blocks. In the whole study, one tumor sample was a frozen nodal tumor digest, and another tumor sample was a flash-frozen core biopsy of a metastasis. Disease stage at presentation varied among the patients, and patient follow-up lasted a median of 2.7 years, ranging from roughly 1.1 to 6.0 years. Patients received varied, non-standardized therapies including chemotherapy, radiation and immunotherapies. In approximately 14 samples, TRB sequencing was done on KLL-tetramer-sorted cells from blood or tumor-infiltrating lymphocytes, along with 11 to 12 matched whole-tumor samples.

The library relied on the immunoSEQ multiplex PCR assay. Adaptive Biotechnologies (Seattle, WA) carried out genomic DNA extraction, TRB sequencing and normalization. As for the original processing: Clonality was calculated as one minus the Shannon entropy of productive TRB sequences, normalized by log2 of unique productive sequences. KLL-specific clonotypes in tumors were identified by matching TCRbeta CDR3 amino acid sequences with those from each patient's tetramer-sorted sample. TCRdb holds this immuneACCESS table with in-frame rearrangements only. Some clones are missing; in checked studies, unresolved V genes explain under half, and the rest has no known cause. Clone size and V and J calls were adopted from that table, with D and trimming inferred from the DNA. The sample records 25,000 or so clones, around 90% of which are singletons. The leading ten clones occupy 2.5% to 3.5% of the sample.

All patients' tumors stained robustly positive for Merkel cell polyomavirus Large T antigen by immunohistochemistry. Roughly twelve Merkel cell carcinoma patients were included, each with robust KLL-tetramer+ populations (above 0.04% of CD8+ T cells) in blood and/or cultured TIL. All patients were Caucasian, with a median age of roughly 60 years and a range of roughly 50 to 77 years. For patients with unknown primaries who presented with nodal disease, or in cases where primary tissue was insufficient, lymph node tumors were analyzed. The study at large found these results: KLL-specific TRB repertoires were diverse and mostly private, with just one public clonotype, shared by two patients, among 400 or so unique sequences. A significant MCC-specific survival advantage (P = 0.0051) was associated with a greater number of unique KLL-specific clonotypes in tumors (about 5-120 vs 0-3). Significantly improved MCC-specific survival was associated with a higher intratumoral fraction of KLL-specific T cells (about 1.7-18% versus roughly 0-0.15%). One limitation of the study is the small sample size (n = 12 patients). The study examined just one viral epitope, so T cells targeting other Merkel cell polyomavirus epitopes were not captured.

Sample: lymph node tissue. Recombination linked TRBV30 to TRBJ2-2; 9 nucleotides in the junction match TRBD2. This clonotype originated in a man aged 50 to 59 with Merkel cell carcinoma. The sequenced DNA is TGTGCCCTACTAGCGGGCCCCACCGGGGAGCTGTTTTTT. This yields the protein CALLAGPTGELFF.